A selection of T cell receptor beta chains follows, all from one sample in a study of blood T cell repertoires in COVID-19. Only in-frame clones appear in the TCRdb table, and some are missing; sequencing was by immunoSEQ multiplex PCR. Found here are some 260,000 clones, around 83% of them singletons; the top ten hold 8.9%. What was sequenced was peripheral blood. All receptors derive from an elderly man with acute or convalescent COVID-19. The CDR3 runs from the conserved cysteine through the conserved F or W. A D gene is named only where the DNA matches it firmly. Clone size appears in some rows only: once, few, many, or a class for an expanded clone.

few TRBJ1-3 TRBV27 - 14 TGTGCCAGCAGTTTACACCAGGGGGGAAACACCATATATTTT CASSLHQGGNTIYF
- TRBJ2-1 TRBV27 TRBD2 14 TGTGCCAGCAGTTCACGACTAGCGGGCAATGAGCAGTTCTTC CASSSRLAGNEQFF
- TRBJ1-2 TRBV27 - 15 TGTGCCAGCAGTTTATCCTCCAGGGCATACTATGGCTACACCTTC CASSLSSRAYYGYTF
- TRBJ1-5 TRBV6-2/TRBV6-3 TRBD1 14 TGTGCCAGCAGTGACCCAGGGGGCTGGCAGCCCCAGCATTTT CASSDPGGWQPQHF
- TRBJ1-5 TRBV6-1 - 16 TGTGCCAGCAGTGAAGCCCCGACACTTAGCAATCAGCCCCAGCATTTT CASSEAPTLSNQPQHF
- TRBJ1-5 TRBV5-4 TRBD1 15 TGTGCCAGCAGCTTGGGGGGACAGGGTGCTCAGCCCCAGCATTTT CASSLGGQGAQPQHF
- TRBJ2-3 TRBV5-1 TRBD2 18 TGCGCCAGCAGCTTGGGTCGAGCGGGGGCCCCCACGACAGATACGCAGTATTTT CASSLGRAGAPTTDTQYF
- TRBJ2-7 TRBV18 TRBD2 15 TGTGCCAGCTCACCTCTCCCGCGGGGGGGATACGAGCAGTACTTC CASSPLPRGGYEQYF
- TRBJ2-4 TRBV5-6 TRBD1 18 TGTGCCAGCAGTCAGGGGGAAAAAGGGGGCCCCGGTTGGAACATTCAGTACTTC CASSQGEKGGPGWNIQYF
- TRBJ2-2 TRBV3-1/TRBV3-2 TRBD1 15 TGTGCCAGCAGACCGACAGGGGCTTACACCGGGGAGCTGTTTTTT CASRPTGAYTGELFF
- TRBJ1-6 TRBV19 - 14 TGTGCCAGTAGGCCGTATGGAGGGAATTCACCCCTCCACTTT CASRPYGGNSPLHF
- TRBJ1-6 TRBV28 - 13 TGTGCCAGCCTTGGACGACTCGGGGTACCCCTCCACTTT CASLGRLGVPLHF
few TRBJ2-5 TRBV7-8 - 16 TGTGCCAGCAGCCCCAGGGCAGTCTGGCGGCAAGAGACCCAGTACTTC CASSPRAVWRQETQYF
- TRBJ2-7 TRBV7-2 TRBD2 15 TGTGCCAGCAGCCCATCTGGGACTAGCTCCTACGAGCAGTACTTC CASSPSGTSSYEQYF
- TRBJ2-7 TRBV10-2 TRBD2 16 TGCGCCAGCAGAAAGTTACCGGCTAGCGGGGGTGGCGAGCAGTACTTC CASRKLPASGGGEQYF
- TRBJ1-5 TRBV6-5 TRBD1 15 TGTGCCAGCAAACCGGACAGGGGCAATAATCAGCCCCAGCATTTT CASKPDRGNNQPQHF
- TRBJ2-1 TRBV7-3 TRBD1 14 TGTGCCAGCAGCTCCACAGGGGCTCACAATGAGCAGTTCTTC CASSSTGAHNEQFF
- TRBJ2-1 TRBV24-1 - 15 TGTGCCACCAGTGCCGAGGGACTCTCCTACAATGAGCAGTTCTTC CATSAEGLSYNEQFF
- TRBJ2-7 TRBV5-4 - 12 TGTGCCAGCAGCTTCGACACTTACGAGCAGTACTTC CASSFDTYEQYF
- TRBJ2-3 TRBV9 - 17 TGTGCCAGCAGCGTAGTGGGAACAGGGTCGAGCACAGATACGCAGTATTTT CASSVVGTGSSTDTQYF
- TRBJ2-1 TRBV24-1 TRBD2 18 TGTGCCACCAGTGACCCCCGGGGGCTAGCGGGAGCAAAAAATGAGCAGTTCTTC CATSDPRGLAGAKNEQFF
- TRBJ2-2 TRBV7-9 TRBD2 15 TGTGCCAGCAGCTCTTCGGGGGGGTACACCGGGGAGCTGTTTTTT CASSSSGGYTGELFF
- TRBJ2-3 TRBV28 TRBD2 16 TGTGCCAGCAGAGGGGCTAGCGGGGTCGGTACAGATACGCAGTATTTT CASRGASGVGTDTQYF
- TRBJ2-2 TRBV6-1 TRBD1 15 TGTGCCAGCAATGAACAGGGGGCGGCCACCGGGGAGCTGTTTTTT CASNEQGAATGELFF
- TRBJ1-3 TRBV5-1 - 14 TGCGCCAGCAGCTTGGGGAGCTCTGGAAACACCATATATTTT CASSLGSSGNTIYF
- TRBJ2-7 TRBV3-1/TRBV3-2 TRBD1 13 TGTGCCAGCCGGGGACAGGGGTCGGGCGAGCAGTACTTC CASRGQGSGEQYF
few TRBJ1-5 TRBV6-4 - 14 TGTGCCAGCAGTGCCAAAGGGGACAACCAGCCCCAGCATTTT CASSAKGDNQPQHF
few TRBJ2-7 TRBV28 TRBD1 15 TGTGCCAGCAGCTCAAATGACAGGGTCTCCTACGAGCAGTACTTC CASSSNDRVSYEQYF
once TRBJ2-3 TRBV11-2 TRBD1 14 TGTGCCAGCAGCGACAGGGGGCTAACAGATACGCAGTATTTT CASSDRGLTDTQYF
- TRBJ2-6 TRBV5-1 - 15 TGCGCCAGCTCGGGGGGCAGGTCTGGGGCCAACGTCCTGACTTTC CASSGGRSGANVLTF
- TRBJ1-1 TRBV6-1 - 14 TGTGCCAGCAGTGAAGTTTTGAGAAACACTGAAGCTTTCTTT CASSEVLRNTEAFF
- TRBJ2-7 TRBV18 TRBD1 16 TGTGCCAGCTCACCGACAAGGGACAGACTCTCCTACGAGCAGTACTTC CASSPTRDRLSYEQYF
- TRBJ1-2 TRBV24-1 TRBD1 11 TGTGCCGCGGGGACAGGGATTGGCTACACCTTC CAAGTGIGYTF
- TRBJ1-1 TRBV24-1 TRBD1 16 TGTGCCACCAGTGACGCCAGGACAGGGGGATACACTGAAGCTTTCTTT CATSDARTGGYTEAFF
- TRBJ1-6 TRBV7-9 - 12 TGTGCCAGCAGCCAGGGAAGGGAACCCCTCCACTTT CASSQGREPLHF
once TRBJ1-5 TRBV4-1 - 14 TGCGCCAGCAGCCAAGTAACTGTCAGGGAGCCCCAGCATTTT CASSQVTVREPQHF
- TRBJ2-1 TRBV10-3 TRBD2 19 TGTGCCATCGCGAGACTAGCGGGGAAATTCGACAGCTCCTACAATGAGCAGTTCTTC CAIARLAGKFDSSYNEQFF
- TRBJ2-2 TRBV28 - 13 TGTGCCGGAAAAGAGGCTTTGACCGGGGAGCTGTTTTTT CAGKEALTGELFF
- TRBJ1-4 TRBV6-5 - 15 TGTGCCAGCAGTTCGTCAGGGTTACGGGGGGAAAAACTGTTTTTT CASSSSGLRGEKLFF
- TRBJ1-5 TRBV29-1 - 12 TGCAGCGTTGAGGATCCGGGAGAGCCCCAGCATTTT CSVEDPGEPQHF
once TRBJ2-1 TRBV7-8 TRBD2 15 TGTGCCAGCAGGGGGTCCAGCGGGAGTTACAATGAGCAGTTCTTC CASRGSSGSYNEQFF
- TRBJ2-7 TRBV7-9 TRBD1 14 TGTGCCAGCAGCCCCCAGGGGGTCTTCTACGAGCAGTACTTC CASSPQGVFYEQYF
- TRBJ2-1 TRBV6-6 TRBD2 21 TGTGCCAGCAGCTCCCTTTGGGATAGCGGGGGGGCCCTGAGCTCCTACAATGAGCAGTTCTTC CASSSLWDSGGALSSYNEQFF
- TRBJ2-7 TRBV7-2 TRBD2 14 TGTGCCAGCAGCCCCCGCGGCGGGAGGAGTGAGCAGTACTTC CASSPRGGRSEQYF
- TRBJ1-2 TRBV20-1 - 11 TGCAGTGCTCCGGGACAACTTGGCTACACCTTC CSAPGQLGYTF
- TRBJ2-3 TRBV18 TRBD1 14 TGTGCCAGCTCACCAGGGGACAGGACAGATACGCAGTATTTT CASSPGDRTDTQYF
- TRBJ1-5 TRBV2 TRBD1 14 TGTGCCAGCAAAGGGACAGGGAACAATCAGCCCCAGCATTTT CASKGTGNNQPQHF
- TRBJ2-7 TRBV12-3/TRBV12-4 TRBD1 13 TGTGCCAGCAGTCCGTCAGGGGGTCGCGAGCAGTACTTC CASSPSGGREQYF
- TRBJ2-5 TRBV28 TRBD1 14 TGTGCCAGCAGTCCCTGGACAGGGGGAGAGACCCAGTACTTC CASSPWTGGETQYF
few TRBJ2-7 TRBV4-1 - 14 TGCGCCAGCAGCCAAACAAAGGGACAATACGAGCAGTACTTC CASSQTKGQYEQYF
- TRBJ1-1 TRBV18 TRBD1 13 TGTGCCAGCTCACAACAGGGGGTCGCTGAAGCTTTCTTT CASSQQGVAEAFF
- TRBJ2-7 TRBV27 TRBD1 15 TGTGCCAGCAGTCCTCGACAGGGGATTCTGCACGAGCAGTACTTC CASSPRQGILHEQYF
- TRBJ1-4 TRBV3-1/TRBV3-2 - 15 TGTGCCAGCAGCCAAGACCCAGGGGTGCCGAGGAAACTGTTTTTT CASSQDPGVPRKLFF
many TRBJ1-4 TRBV15 - 13 TGTGCCACCAGCAGAGATCTGGAGGCGGAGGGGTTTTTT CATSRDLEAEGFF
few TRBJ1-5 TRBV5-6 - 13 TGTGCCAGCAGCCAGACAGGTGATCAGCCCCAGCATTTT CASSQTGDQPQHF